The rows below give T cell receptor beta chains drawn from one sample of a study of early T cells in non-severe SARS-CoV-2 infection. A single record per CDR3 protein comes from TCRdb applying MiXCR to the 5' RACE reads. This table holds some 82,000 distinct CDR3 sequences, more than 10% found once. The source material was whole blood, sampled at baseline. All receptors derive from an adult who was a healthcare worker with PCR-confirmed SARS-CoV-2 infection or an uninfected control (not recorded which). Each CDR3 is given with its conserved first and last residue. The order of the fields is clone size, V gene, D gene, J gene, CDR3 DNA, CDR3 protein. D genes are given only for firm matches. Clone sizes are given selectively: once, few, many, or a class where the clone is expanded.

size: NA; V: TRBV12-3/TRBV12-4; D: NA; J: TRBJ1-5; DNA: TGTGCCAGCATAAGAGGTCTTAATCAGCCCCAGCATTTT; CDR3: CASIRGLNQPQHF
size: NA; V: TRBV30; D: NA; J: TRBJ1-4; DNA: TGTGCCTGGAGTGTAGTGGCACCCACTAATGAAAAACTGTTTTTT; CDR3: CAWSVVAPTNEKLFF
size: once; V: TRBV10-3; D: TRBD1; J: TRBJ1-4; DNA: TGTGCCGTACGAGCGGGACAGGTCAATGAAAAACTGTTTTTT; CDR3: CAVRAGQVNEKLFF
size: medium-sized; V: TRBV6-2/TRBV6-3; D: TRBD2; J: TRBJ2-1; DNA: TGTGCCAGCAGTTACAGGCGGGGGGCCTACAATGAGCAGTTCTTC; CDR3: CASSYRRGAYNEQFF
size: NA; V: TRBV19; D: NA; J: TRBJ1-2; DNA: TGTGCCGGCTCCGCCGGGACCAAAGGTGGCTACACCTTC; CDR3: CAGSAGTKGGYTF
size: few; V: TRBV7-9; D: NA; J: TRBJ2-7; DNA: TGTGCCAGCAGCTCCAGCCGGGTCCAGGCCTACGAGCAGTACTTC; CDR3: CASSSSRVQAYEQYF
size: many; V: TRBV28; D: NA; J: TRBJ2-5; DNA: TGTGCCAGCAGTTTCCCGGCTATGACAGGCCAAGAGACCCAGTACTTC; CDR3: CASSFPAMTGQETQYF
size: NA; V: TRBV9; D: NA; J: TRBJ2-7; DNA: TGTGCCAGCAGCGTAGGGGCTAGCCCCTACGAGCAGTACTTC; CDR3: CASSVGASPYEQYF
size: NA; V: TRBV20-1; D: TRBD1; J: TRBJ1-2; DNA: TGCAGTGCTCTTCCGGGACAGGGCCATGGCTACACCTTC; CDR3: CSALPGQGHGYTF
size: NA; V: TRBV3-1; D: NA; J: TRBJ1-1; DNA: TGTGCCAGCAGCCAGGGGGCGCGGACTGAAGCTTTCTTT; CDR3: CASSQGARTEAFF
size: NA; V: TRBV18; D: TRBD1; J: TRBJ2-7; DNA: TGTGCCAGCTCACATACCGGGACAGGGGTATCCTCCTACGAGCAGTACTTC; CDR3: CASSHTGTGVSSYEQYF
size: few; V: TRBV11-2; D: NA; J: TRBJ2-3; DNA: TGTGCCAGCAGCTCCAGATTAGGAGAGGGCATGAGGACAGATACGCAGTATTTT; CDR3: CASSSRLGEGMRTDTQYF
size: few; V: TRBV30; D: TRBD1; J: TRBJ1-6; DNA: TGTGCCTGGAGTTCAGACAGGGGCACCTATAATTCACCCCTCCACTTT; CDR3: CAWSSDRGTYNSPLHF
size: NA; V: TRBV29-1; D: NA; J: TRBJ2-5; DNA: TGCAGCGTTGAAGGGGCCAGCGGACAAGAGACCCAGTACTTC; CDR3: CSVEGASGQETQYF
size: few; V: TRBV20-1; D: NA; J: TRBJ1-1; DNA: TGCAGTGCTAGAGATGAGGGGAAGGCAGAAGCTTTCTTT; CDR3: CSARDEGKAEAFF
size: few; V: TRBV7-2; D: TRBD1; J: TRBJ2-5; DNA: TGTGCCAGCAGCAAAGGCGGGACAGGGACGGAGACCCAGTACTTC; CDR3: CASSKGGTGTETQYF
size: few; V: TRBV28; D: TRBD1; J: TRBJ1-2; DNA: TGTGCCAGCAGTCCAGTAGCCCTGAACAGGGGGCGGGACTATGGCTACACCTTC; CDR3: CASSPVALNRGRDYGYTF
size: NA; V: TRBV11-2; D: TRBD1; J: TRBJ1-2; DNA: TGTGCCAGCAGCCTGGCAGGGGGATTAGGCTACACCTTC; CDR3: CASSLAGGLGYTF
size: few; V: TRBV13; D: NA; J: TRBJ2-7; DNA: TGTGCCAGCAGCGTCGCGCCTAGGATCCACGAGCAGTACTTC; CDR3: CASSVAPRIHEQYF
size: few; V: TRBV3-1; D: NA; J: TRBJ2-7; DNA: TGTGCCAGCAGCCACCTAGGGGACGAGCAGTACTTC; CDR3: CASSHLGDEQYF
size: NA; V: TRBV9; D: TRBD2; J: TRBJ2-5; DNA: TGTGCCAGCAGTAGCGGGGGCGCCGCCGGGGAGACCCAGTACTTC; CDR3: CASSSGGAAGETQYF
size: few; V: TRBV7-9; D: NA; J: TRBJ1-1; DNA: TGTGCCAGCAGCCCCTTCGGGGGGCAGGGCACTGAAGCTTTCTTT; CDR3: CASSPFGGQGTEAFF
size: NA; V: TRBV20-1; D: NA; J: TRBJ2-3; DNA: TGCAGTGCTAGTTCACAGAGCACAGATACGCAGTATTTT; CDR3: CSASSQSTDTQYF
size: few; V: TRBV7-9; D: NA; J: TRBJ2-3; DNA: TGTGCCAGCAGCTTAGATGTGGGAGGTGCCACAGATACGCAGTATTTT; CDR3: CASSLDVGGATDTQYF
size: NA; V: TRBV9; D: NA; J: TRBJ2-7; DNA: TGTGCCAGCAGCGTAGATGGCACCTTAAGTGAGCAGTACTTC; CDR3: CASSVDGTLSEQYF
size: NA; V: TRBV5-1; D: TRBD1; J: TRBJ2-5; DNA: TGCGCCAGCAGCTGGGGGTCAGGGGGCATTGAGACCCAGTACTTC; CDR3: CASSWGSGGIETQYF